This T cell receptor (beta chain) was sequenced during a study of blood T cell repertoires in COVID-19. Study in general: Nucleic acid was either cDNA or gDNA, and it came from T cells, B-cell-depleted T cells, or PBMCs.

CDR1 and CDR2 (germline): SGHAT, FQNNGV. V trimming: 3 bases; J trimming: 0 bases; junction bases outside the gene matches: 5. The CDR3 totals 16 residues. Study processing details: Reference gene primer amplification gave estimated nucleated cell counts. Generated by immunoSEQ multiplex PCR, the TCRdb table keeps only in-frame clones and is missing some. V and J calls plus clone size are reproduced from that table; the DNA served to infer D and trimming. Here the sample spans 200,000 to 250,000 clones, under 90% being singletons. The receptor's source is a woman aged 55-69 years who had recovered from COVID-19. The gene calls are TRBV11-2 and TRBJ2-3, with 8 bases matching TRBD2. Sequencing was performed on peripheral blood. In DNA, the CDR3 is TGTGCCAGCAGCTTTTTAGCGGGGACCAGCACAGATACGCAGTATTTT. Amino acids: CASSFLAGTSTDTQYF. The entire variable domain, with the rest obtained from reference TRBV11-2 and TRBJ2-3, is as follows: EAGVAQSPRYKIIEKRQSVAFWCNPISGHATLYWYQQILGQGPKLLIQFQNNGVVDDSQLPKDRFSAERLKGVDSTLKIQPAKLEDSAVYLCASSFLAGTSTDTQYFGPGTRLTVL.